This passage covers 22 T cell receptor beta chains from one sample sequenced in a study of regulatory T cells in long-lasting Graves disease. Both iRepertoire HTBI primers and Arm-PCR of CDR3 regions were used to build the TCR beta libraries. Each CDR3 protein is one row after TCRdb ran MiXCR on the multiplex PCR reads. The data contain 600,000 to 850,000 distinct CDR3 sequences, around 32% of them seen just once; the ten biggest clones take up 35% to 55%. Sample time point: persistent/refractory GD, antithyroid drugs over 5 years with positive TRAb. RNA extracted from PBMCs served as the sequencing template. This specimen consisted of peripheral blood mononuclear cells (PBMCs), obtained when the disease was refractory, from a patient treated with antithyroid drugs. These receptors were obtained from a female donor with Graves disease.

This clonotype appeared a few times. For the CDR3, the DNA is TGTGCCGGCCGAAGTAAGGGCTATGGCTACACCTTC. Translation gives CAGRSKGYGYTF. The chain employs TRBV30 and TRBJ1-2; D remains ambiguous. The CDR3 sequence is 12 residues long. V was shortened by 8 bases and J by 4 bases, with 14 bases between the two germline ends. The germline V gene has CDR1 GTSNPN and CDR2 SVGIG (reference sequence).

The gene calls are TRBV5-1 and TRBJ1-6, with D perhaps matching TRBD1 (6 bases). CDR1 and CDR2 from the germline V gene are SGHRS and YFSETQ. V was cut by 5 bases and J by 10 bases, with 16 bases left in between. This CDR3 has 14 amino acids. DNA for the CDR3: TGCGCCAGCAGAGGCAACAGGGAGGACTCACCCCTCCACTTT. Amino acid sequence: CASRGNREDSPLHF.

In DNA form, the CDR3 reads TGTGCCAGCAGCTCGAGGACTAGCGGGAGAAATGAGACCCAGTACTTC. Translation gives CASSSRTSGRNETQYF. This chain uses TRBV7-9 with TRBJ2-5, with TRBD2 matching 13 bases. Germline V lookup: CDR1 SEHNR, CDR2 FQNEAQ (reference sequence). The CDR3 runs 16 residues. With V trimmed by 4 bases and J by 5 bases, 7 bases remained unmatched. Together with reference TRBV7-9 and TRBJ2-5, the CDR3 gives the full variable domain: DTGVSQNPRHKITKRGQNVTFRCDPISEHNRLYWYRQTLGQGPEFLTYFQNEAQLEKSRLLSDRFSAERPKGSFSTLEIQRTEQGDSAMYLCASSSRTSGRNETQYFGPGTRLLVL.

This chain connects TRBV29-1 to TRBJ1-5; 7 bases map to TRBD1. Trimming removed 7 bases from V and 2 bases from J; junction bases left unmatched: 8. This CDR3 has 14 amino acids. Germline V gene lookup returns CDR1 SQVTM and CDR2 ANQGSEA. CDR3 sequence reads: CSAQQGTGNQPQHF. The DNA of the CDR3 is TGCAGCGCTCAACAGGGGACAGGCAATCAGCCCCAGCATTTT.

The rearrangement links TRBV6-1 to TRBJ2-7; 10 nucleotides line up with TRBD1. From germline, CDR1 is MNHNS and CDR2 SASEGT. CDR3 size: 15 residues. The V segment lost 6 bases and the J segment 5 bases; nucleotides outside the gene matches: 10. The CDR3 nucleotides read TGTGCCAGCAGCCCAACCGGGACAGGGGTTCACGAGCAGTACTTC. It codes for CASSPTGTGVHEQYF.

This clonotype showed up many times. The V and J genes are TRBV6-1 and TRBJ1-5; tentative D call: TRBD1 (5 bases). The ends were cut back, 6 bases at V and 6 bases at J, with 15 bases in the middle. Germline V gene lookup returns CDR1 MNHNS and CDR2 SASEGT. The CDR3 is made up of 14 amino acids. The CDR3: CASRWLTARQPQHF. Here the CDR3 DNA reads TGTGCCAGCAGATGGTTGACAGCGCGTCAGCCCCAGCATTTT.

This clonotype was counted ten times or more. CDR3 sequence (DNA): TGTGCCAGCAGGCTGGATGGCTACACCTTC. It encodes CASRLDGYTF. The chain carries TRBV28 and TRBJ1-2; D unresolved. Trimming pared 6 bases from V and 6 bases from J, leaving 5 bases between. Germline values: CDR1 MDHEN, CDR2 SYDVKM. CDR3 length: 10 amino acids.

CDR3 nucleotides: TGTGCCAGCAGCTTTTTTGGGCAGCTTCAAGAGACCCAGTACTTC. Protein sequence: CASSFFGQLQETQYF. The genes are TRBV5-6 and TRBJ2-5; D gene uncertain. CDR1 and CDR2 from the germline V gene are SGHDT and YYEEEE. Trimming removed 2 bases from V and 2 bases from J, with 13 bases in between. The CDR3 runs 15 residues.

In this sample, this clonotype turned up a few times. J is TRBJ1-4 and V is TRBV20-1; D possibly corresponds to TRBD1 (5 bases). CDR1 is DFQATT, CDR2 SNEGSKA, per germline (reference sequence). The CDR3 loop spans 12 amino acids. Trimming removed 6 bases from V and 8 bases from J, with 13 bases in between. The chain's CDR3 is CSAVRGEEKLFF. The CDR3, as DNA: TGCAGTGCGGTTAGGGGAGAGGAAAAACTGTTTTTT.

This clonotype came up many times. The chain has TRBV6-1 and TRBJ2-7; D gene unclear. The germline gives CDR1 MNHNS, CDR2 SASEGT. The V end lost 0 bases, the J end lost 2 bases, and 8 bases lay between the germline ends. This CDR3 has 14 residues. The CDR3 DNA follows: TGTGCCAGCAGTGAAGCGCTTCGGGCCTACGAGCAGTACTTC. Translation gives CASSEALRAYEQYF.

This clonotype was seen only a few times. The chain uses TRBV30 and TRBJ1-4, with 7 bases fitting TRBD1. The CDR3 runs to 15 residues. CDR1 GTSNPN and CDR2 SVGIG come from the germline V gene (reference sequence). V shed 0 bases and J 5 bases; nucleotides not matched to a gene: 6. The CDR3 sequence is CAWSVLDRRNEKLFF. The CDR3, as DNA: TGTGCCTGGAGTGTTTTGGACAGGCGAAATGAAAAACTGTTTTTT.

The V gene is TRBV30, the J gene TRBJ1-1; 8 nucleotides line up with TRBD1. Germline CDR1 reads GTSNPN; CDR2 reads SVGIG (reference sequence). The CDR3 loop spans 12 amino acids. With V trimmed by 7 bases and J by 5 bases, 6 bases remained unmatched. The CDR3: CASDRVRTEAFF. CDR3 sequence (DNA): TGTGCCTCGGACAGGGTAAGGACTGAAGCTTTCTTT.

The chain has TRBV5-1 and TRBJ1-1, with D hard to call. Germline CDR1 reads SGHRS; CDR2 reads YFSETQ. The length of the CDR3 is 14 residues. V was trimmed by 3 bases and J by 1 base, leaving 10 bases between them. CDR3 region: CASSWEGPNTEAFF. The CDR3 DNA is TGCGCCAGCAGCTGGGAAGGGCCGAACACTGAAGCTTTCTTT. Full variable domain (rest looked up from reference TRBV5-1 and TRBJ1-1): KAGVTQTPRYLIKTRGQQVTLSCSPISGHRSVSWYQQTPGQGLQFLFEYFSETQRNKGNFPGRFSGRQFSNSRSEMNVSTLELGDSALYLCASSWEGPNTEAFFGQGTRLTVV.

The V gene is TRBV6-5, the J gene TRBJ1-1; D is unclear. Trimming shortened V by 2 bases and J by 7 bases, and 11 bases separated the two germline ends. The CDR3 consists of 13 residues. Germline V lookup: CDR1 MNHEY, CDR2 SVGAGI. This CDR3 is CASSYPGYREAFF. CDR3 nucleotide sequence: TGTGCCAGCAGTTACCCGGGTTACCGTGAAGCTTTCTTT.

V usage is TRBV11-2 and J usage is TRBJ2-7; possibly TRBD1 for D (5 bases). V was cut by 0 bases and J by 6 bases, with 12 bases left in between. Germline assignment: CDR1 SGHAT and CDR2 FQNNGV. The CDR3 consists of 14 residues. CDR3 coding DNA: TGTGCCAGCAGCTTAGATAGAGCAGGGATCGAGCAGTACTTC. Translation gives CASSLDRAGIEQYF.

The table lists this clonotype with a few counts. The chain is built from TRBV6-5 and TRBJ1-6; TRBD1 agrees at 7 bases. This CDR3 comprises 16 residues. Germline V gives CDR1 MNHEY, CDR2 SVGAGI. V was pared by 2 bases and J by 8 bases, with 9 bases of the junction left unmatched. CDR3 sequence: CASSYRGQPNYSPLHF. CDR3 nucleotides: TGTGCCAGCAGTTACAGGGGACAGCCTAACTATTCACCCCTCCACTTT.

V usage is TRBV5-1 and J usage is TRBJ1-6; D call uncertain. Germline V gene data show CDR1 as SGHRS and CDR2 as YFSETQ. Trimming cost V 1 base and J 5 bases, with 10 bases left between them. The CDR3 loop spans 15 amino acids. CDR3: CASSLWGANNSPLHF. The DNA of the CDR3 is TGCGCCAGCAGCTTGTGGGGAGCAAATAATTCACCCCTCCACTTT.

The CDR3 loop reads CASSFPGWNEQYF. The CDR3, as DNA: TGTGCCAGCAGCTTCCCAGGTTGGAATGAGCAGTACTTC. The chain combines TRBV11-2 with TRBJ2-7, with D unclear. Per the germline V gene, CDR1 is SGHAT and CDR2 is FQNNGV. The CDR3 is 13 amino acids. V lost 3 bases, J lost 7 bases, and 13 bases lay in between.

With respect to this clonotype: This may arise from a read error, as a much more abundant clone is one base away. The chain links TRBV11-2 to TRBJ1-4; TRBD1 matches at 7 bases. Trimming took 7 bases from V and 8 from J; bases not matched to a gene: 16. The CDR3 is made up of 16 amino acids. The germline CDR1 and CDR2 sequences are SGHAT and FQNNGV. CDR3 protein: CASNLTGPLGGEKLFF. The CDR3 region has the DNA TGTGCCAGCAATTTGACAGGGCCCCTTGGAGGCGAAAAACTGTTTTTT.

The CDR3 reads CASSPDSEAFF. CDR3 DNA: TGTGCCAGCTCACCCGACAGCGAAGCTTTCTTT. The chain couples TRBV18 to TRBJ1-1; possible D gene TRBD1, 5 bases. This CDR3 has 11 residues. V shed 3 bases and J shed 8 bases, with 7 bases lying between them. The germline gives CDR1 KGHSH, CDR2 LQKENI.

The rearrangement uses TRBV5-1 and TRBJ1-1; D possibly corresponds to TRBD1 (5 bases). Germline-derived CDR1 and CDR2 are SGHRS and YFSETQ. The V end lost 1 base, the J end lost 3 bases, and 16 bases lay between the germline ends. There are 16 residues in the CDR3. CDR3 bases: TGCGCCAGCAGCTTGAGTTCGACAGACCGATACACTGAAGCTTTCTTT. This gives the protein CASSLSSTDRYTEAFF.

This clonotype has ten or more counts. The chain has TRBV12-3 or TRBV12-4 and TRBJ2-7; 11 positions match TRBD2. Trimming cost V 9 bases and J 3 bases; bases outside gene matches: 10. This CDR3 has 15 amino acids. The DNA for the CDR3 is TGTGCCAGTCAACCTACCGGGACTAGCGGCTACGAGCAGTACTTC. This translates into CASQPTGTSGYEQYF.